This T cell receptor beta chain was recovered during a study of cytomegalovirus exposure and HLA in healthy donors. Study results and caveats: In a later analysis, donors in an Asian-associated ancestry cluster reportedly had fewer N-insertions in productive TCRs than the cohort mean. The study listed some 160 cytomegalovirus-associated TCR beta chains.

In the case of this clone: Its target is not known.

Primers: 60 Vbeta forward and 13 Jbeta reverse. Profiling relied on immunoSEQ multiplex PCR, and the TCRdb table lists in-frame clones only, not all of them. The sample holds about 65,000 clones. This CDR3 has 16 amino acids. V lost 4 bases to trimming and J lost 4 bases; unmatched junction nucleotides: 10. Germline assignment: CDR1 SGHNT and CDR2 YYREEE (reference sequence). The sample consisted of PBMCs. The TCR comes from a boy aged 5-17 years in good health and CMV-seronegative. V and J are TRBV5-4 and TRBJ2-3; 9 nucleotides line up with TRBD2. DNA of the CDR3: TGTGCCAGCAGCCCGAAGTTGGCGGGAGGGCCAGATACGCAGTATTTT. This codes for CASSPKLAGGPDTQYF.